This T cell receptor (beta chain) comes out of a study of shared clonotypes between healthy human individuals. The CDR3 totals 13 residues. Per germline, CDR1 SGHAT and CDR2 FQNNGV. Trimming pared 6 bases from V and 1 base from J, leaving 10 bases between. Produced via immunoSEQ multiplex PCR; TCRdb's table is partial and in-frame only. There are approximately 600,000 clones in the sample; 95% occur only once, and approximately 0.12% lies in the top ten. The naive CD8 population came from CD45RO-negative cells selected for CCR7, without terminally differentiated effector memory CD45RA+ cells. Healthy HIV-negative adults with no recent acute infections or vaccinations were recruited as donors.

This chain joins TRBV11-2 and TRBJ2-7, with D possibly matching TRBD2 (5 bases). The receptor was isolated from a young woman in good health. The source material was naive CD8+ T cells sorted from blood. The CDR3 sequence is CASRISGSYEQYF. The CDR3 DNA reads as TGTGCCAGCAGGATCAGCGGATCCTACGAGCAGTACTTC.